Below, 16 T cell receptor beta chains from the same sample are listed, as sequenced in a study of cytomegalovirus exposure and HLA in healthy donors. PCR used 60 Vbeta primers and 13 Jbeta primers. Only in-frame clones appear in the TCRdb table, and some are missing; sequencing was by immunoSEQ multiplex PCR. The sample holds about 130,000 clones, approximately 80% seen once. The sample consisted of PBMCs. These receptor sequences come from a man in his fifties or sixties in good health and CMV-seronegative.

The chain recombines TRBV19 with TRBJ1-5; D is ambiguous. Looked up from germline, CDR1 is LNHDA and CDR2 is SQIVND (reference sequence). The germline V and J ends were trimmed by 4 bases and 7 bases, with 14 bases remaining between them. CDR3 length equals 14 residues. The CDR3 spells CASSRLGAMQPQHF. CDR3 DNA: TGTGCCAGTAGTAGGTTGGGCGCAATGCAGCCCCAGCATTTT.

The chain combines TRBV4-1 with TRBJ1-2, with 10 bases that match TRBD1. CDR1 is MGHRA and CDR2 is YSYEKL in the germline V gene. The CDR3 loop spans 15 amino acids. J gave up 3 bases and V 1 base, and 2 bases lay outside the gene matches. CDR3 DNA sequence: TGCGCCAGCAGCCAAGGACAGGGGGCCGACTATGGCTACACCTTC. Protein sequence: CASSQGQGADYGYTF.

This chain connects TRBV6-5 to TRBJ2-2, with D maybe TRBD1 (5 bases). Looked up from germline, CDR1 is MNHEY and CDR2 is SVGAGI. This CDR3 has 13 amino acids. V lost 4 bases and J 5 bases, leaving 8 bases between the germline ends. The CDR3: CASSSHRTGELFF. The CDR3 DNA reads TGTGCCAGCAGTTCCCACAGGACCGGGGAGCTGTTTTTT.

Here the CDR3 reads CASSLSILATGELFF. The CDR3 DNA is TGTGCCAGCAGTTTATCGATACTAGCTACCGGGGAGCTGTTTTTT. J is TRBJ2-2 and V is TRBV27, with D possibly matching TRBD2 (6 bases). Trimming left V 0 bases short and J 5 bases short, with 10 bases between. CDR3 size: 15 residues. CDR1 is MNHEY and CDR2 is SMNVEV in the germline V gene (reference sequence).

The chain links TRBV4-3 to TRBJ1-2, with a weak D call TRBD1 (6 bases). Germline V lookup: CDR1 LGHNA, CDR2 YSLEER. The V and J ends lost 0 bases and 4 bases respectively, with 15 bases between them. This CDR3 comprises 16 residues. The CDR3 protein is CASSQDVAGAGYGYTF. CDR3 nucleotide sequence: TGCGCCAGCAGCCAAGATGTCGCAGGGGCGGGCTATGGCTACACCTTC.

The chain couples TRBV7-6 to TRBJ1-1; D remains unclear. The CDR3 totals 13 residues. CDR1 is SGHVS and CDR2 is FNYEAQ in the germline V gene. Between the trimmed V and J ends, which lost 5 bases and 1 base, there was a span of 8 bases. CDR3 bases: TGTGCCAGCAGCCTAGGAGAGAACACTGAAGCTTTCTTT. It codes for CASSLGENTEAFF.

This chain links TRBV27 with TRBJ2-2; D perhaps matches TRBD1 (6 bases). V dropped 6 bases and J dropped 5 bases, with 16 bases sitting between them. The CDR3 has 15 residues. Germline assignment: CDR1 MNHEY and CDR2 SMNVEV (reference sequence). In DNA form, the CDR3 reads TGTGCCAGCAGCCCTGCTTGGGGGACAACCGGGGAGCTGTTTTTT. As protein: CASSPAWGTTGELFF.

The chain employs TRBV5-6 and TRBJ2-5; D perhaps matches TRBD1 (5 bases). Between the trimmed V and J ends, which lost 10 bases and 3 bases, there was a span of 19 bases. Germline V CDR1 and CDR2: SGHDT, YYEEEE. The CDR3 has 14 amino acids. CDR3 region: CARRPGHGEETQYF. In DNA form, the CDR3 reads TGTGCCCGTCGACCCGGACACGGAGAAGAGACCCAGTACTTC. The complete variable domain, with remaining parts taken from reference TRBV5-6 and TRBJ2-5, reads DAGVTQSPTHLIKTRGQQVTLRCSPKSGHDTVSWYQQALGQGPQFIFQYYEEEERQRGNFPDRFSGHQFPNYSSELNVNALLLGDSALYLCARRPGHGEETQYFGPGTRLLVL.

The gene calls are TRBV6-5 and TRBJ1-3; TRBD1 aligns across 7 bases. Germline values: CDR1 MNHEY, CDR2 SVGAGI. This CDR3 is 14 amino acids long. Trimming at V came to 5 bases and at J to 4 bases, leaving 5 bases not matched to a gene. DNA for the CDR3: TGTGCCAGCAGTCCACAGGGGCCAGGAAACACCATATATTTT. Translating it yields CASSPQGPGNTIYF.

V is TRBV10-1 and J is TRBJ1-2; D uncertain. The germline CDR1 and CDR2 sequences are WNHNN and SYGVQD (reference sequence). V lost 3 bases and J lost 8, with 10 bases in between. The CDR3 has 12 amino acids. CDR3: CASSDGGKGYTF. For the CDR3, the DNA is TGCGCCAGCAGTGATGGAGGGAAGGGCTACACCTTC.

The chain employs TRBV9 and TRBJ2-7; D possibly corresponds to TRBD1 (5 bases). In germline, CDR1 is SGDLS, CDR2 YYNGEE. V gave up 0 bases and J gave up 4 bases, with 11 bases separating them. The CDR3 contains 14 residues. The CDR3 sequence is CASSVGSGWYEQYF. CDR3 DNA sequence: TGTGCCAGCAGCGTAGGATCAGGGTGGTACGAGCAGTACTTC.

The J gene is TRBJ2-5, the V gene TRBV5-3; D unresolved. TRBV5-3 is an open reading frame, and its role is uncertain. V was pared by 1 base and J by 5 bases, with 21 bases between. The CDR3 runs 17 residues. CDR3 in amino acids: CARSLLDVQFDVETQYF. CDR3 sequence (DNA): TGTGCCAGAAGCTTGCTAGATGTCCAATTTGATGTGGAGACCCAGTACTTC.

The rearrangement joins TRBV9 to TRBJ2-3; 10 bases are shared with TRBD2. This CDR3 has 16 amino acids. The junction had 7 bases not matched to a gene; V was cut back by 4 bases and J by 2 bases. From germline, CDR1 is SGDLS and CDR2 YYNGEE. The CDR3 region has the DNA TGTGCCAGCAGCCCCCGACTAGCGGGCTTCACAGATACGCAGTATTTT. It codes for CASSPRLAGFTDTQYF. The entire variable domain, with the rest obtained from reference TRBV9 and TRBJ2-3, is as follows: DSGVTQTPKHLITATGQRVTLRCSPRSGDLSVYWYQQSLDQGLQFLIQYYNGEERAKGNILERFSAQQFPDLHSELNLSSLELGDSALYFCASSPRLAGFTDTQYFGPGTRLTVL.

The rearrangement uses TRBV5-1 and TRBJ2-3; TRBD1 agrees at 9 bases. The V gene end was trimmed by 3 bases and the J gene end by 5 bases; junction bases not matched to a gene: 4. Germline V gives CDR1 SGHRS, CDR2 YFSETQ. CDR3 length equals 14 residues. CDR3 sequence: CASSSGQGLDTQYF. In DNA, the CDR3 is TGCGCCAGCAGCTCGGGACAGGGTCTAGATACGCAGTATTTT.

This clone was detected only a few times. The genes are TRBV11-3 and TRBJ2-7, with a tentative D call TRBD1 (6 bases). Germline assignment: CDR1 SGHNT and CDR2 YENEEA. V dropped 5 bases and J dropped 7 bases, with 12 bases sitting between them. The CDR3 covers 12 residues. The CDR3 is CASSGRGGEQYF. CDR3 bases: TGTGCCAGCAGCGGCAGGGGTGGTGAGCAGTACTTC.

The V and J genes are TRBV30 and TRBJ2-6; 8 bases are a match to TRBD1. Per germline, CDR1 GTSNPN and CDR2 SVGIG (reference sequence). The CDR3 contains 15 residues. With V trimmed by 5 bases and J by 13 bases, 16 bases remained unmatched. Here the CDR3 DNA reads TGTGCCTGGGTCCCCCGGACAGGGAAAAGAGGTGTCCTGACTTTC. Its protein is CAWVPRTGKRGVLTF.